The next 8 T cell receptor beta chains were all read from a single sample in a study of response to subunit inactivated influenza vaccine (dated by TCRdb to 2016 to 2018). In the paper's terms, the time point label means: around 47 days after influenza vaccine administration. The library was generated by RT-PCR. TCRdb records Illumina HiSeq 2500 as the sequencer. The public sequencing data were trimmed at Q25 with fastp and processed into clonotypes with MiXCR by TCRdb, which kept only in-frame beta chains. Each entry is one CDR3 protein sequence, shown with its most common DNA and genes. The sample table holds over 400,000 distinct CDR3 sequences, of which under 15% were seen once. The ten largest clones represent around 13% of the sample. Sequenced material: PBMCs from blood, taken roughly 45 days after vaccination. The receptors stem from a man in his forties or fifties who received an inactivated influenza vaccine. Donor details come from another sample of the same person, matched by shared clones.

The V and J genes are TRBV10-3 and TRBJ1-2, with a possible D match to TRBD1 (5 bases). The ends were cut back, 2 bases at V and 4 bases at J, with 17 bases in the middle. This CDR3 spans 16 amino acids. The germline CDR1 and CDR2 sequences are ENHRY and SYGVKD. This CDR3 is CAISERMLAGSYGYTF. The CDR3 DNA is TGTGCCATCAGTGAGAGGATGTTGGCAGGGAGCTATGGCTACACCTTC.

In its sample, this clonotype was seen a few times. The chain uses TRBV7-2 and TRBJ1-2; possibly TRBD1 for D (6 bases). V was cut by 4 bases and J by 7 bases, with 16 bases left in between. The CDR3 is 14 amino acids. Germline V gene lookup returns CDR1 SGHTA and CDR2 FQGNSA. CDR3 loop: CASSSITQGSGYTF. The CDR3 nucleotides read TGTGCCAGCAGCTCTATTACCCAGGGGTCTGGCTACACCTTC.

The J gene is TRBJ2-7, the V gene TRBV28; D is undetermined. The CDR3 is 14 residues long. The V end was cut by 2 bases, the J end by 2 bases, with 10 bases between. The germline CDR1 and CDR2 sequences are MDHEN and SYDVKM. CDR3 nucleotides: TGTGCCAGCAGTTTAGTTTTTTCAACCTACGAGCAGTACTTC. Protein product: CASSLVFSTYEQYF. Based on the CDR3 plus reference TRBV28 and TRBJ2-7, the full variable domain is DVKVTQSSRYLVKRTGEKVFLECVQDMDHENMFWYRQDPGLGLRLIYFSYDVKMKEKGDIPEGYSVSREKKERFSLILESASTNQTSMYLCASSLVFSTYEQYFGPGTRLTVT.

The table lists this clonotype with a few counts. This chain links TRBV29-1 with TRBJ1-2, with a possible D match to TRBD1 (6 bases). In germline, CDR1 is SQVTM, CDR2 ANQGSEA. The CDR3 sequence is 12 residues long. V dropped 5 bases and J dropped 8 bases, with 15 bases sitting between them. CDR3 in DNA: TGCAGCGTTTCCGGGACACGGATGGGCTACACCTTC. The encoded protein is CSVSGTRMGYTF. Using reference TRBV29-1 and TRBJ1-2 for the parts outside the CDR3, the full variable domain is SAVISQKPSRDICQRGTSLTIQCQVDSQVTMMFWYRQQPGQSLTLIATANQGSEATYESGFVIDKFPISRPNLTFSTLTVSNMSPEDSSIYLCSVSGTRMGYTFGSGTRLTVV.

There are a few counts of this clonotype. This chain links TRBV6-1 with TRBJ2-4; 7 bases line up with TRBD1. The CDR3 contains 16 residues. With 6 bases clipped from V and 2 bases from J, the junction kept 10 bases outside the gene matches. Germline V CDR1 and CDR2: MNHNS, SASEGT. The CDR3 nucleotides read TGTGCCAGCAGCCGAGGACAGGAGGTGTCCAAAAACATTCAGTACTTC. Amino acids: CASSRGQEVSKNIQYF.

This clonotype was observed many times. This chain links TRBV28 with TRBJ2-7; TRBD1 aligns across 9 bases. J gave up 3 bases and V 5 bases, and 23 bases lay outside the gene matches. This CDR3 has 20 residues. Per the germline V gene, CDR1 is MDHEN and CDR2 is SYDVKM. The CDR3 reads CASSATLGINPGQGIYEQYF. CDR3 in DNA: TGTGCCAGCAGTGCAACCTTAGGGATTAATCCGGGACAGGGTATCTACGAGCAGTACTTC.

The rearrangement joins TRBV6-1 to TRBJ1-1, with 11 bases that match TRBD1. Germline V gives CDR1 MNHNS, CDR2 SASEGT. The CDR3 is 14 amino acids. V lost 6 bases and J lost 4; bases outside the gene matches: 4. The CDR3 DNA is TGTGCCAGCAGGACCGGGACAGGGGGCACTGAAGCTTTCTTT. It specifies CASRTGTGGTEAFF.

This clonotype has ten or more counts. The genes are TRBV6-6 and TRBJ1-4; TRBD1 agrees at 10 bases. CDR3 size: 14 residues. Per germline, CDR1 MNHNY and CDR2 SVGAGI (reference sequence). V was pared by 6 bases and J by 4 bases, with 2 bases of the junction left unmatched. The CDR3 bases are TGTGCCAGCAGACGGGACAGGGGTAATGAAAAACTGTTTTTT. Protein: CASRRDRGNEKLFF.